Each of the 14 T cell receptor beta chains below was sequenced from the same sample in a study of PD-1 blockade in classical Hodgkin lymphoma. Sequencing was performed with immunoSEQ multiplex PCR; in TCRdb, only in-frame clones are kept and a portion is missing. This repertoire shows 99,000 or so clones, over 85% found once; its top ten account for under 20%. Time point here: cycle 4 day 1 (C4D1), after 6 weeks of nivolumab. Every patient relapsed after autologous stem cell transplantation, and brentuximab vedotin exposure varied. The specimen was peripheral blood mononuclear cells (PBMCs), collected before the fourth cycle of nivolumab. The receptors derive from a human donor with classical Hodgkin lymphoma.

The rearrangement joins TRBV6-6 to TRBJ1-5; 7 nucleotides line up with TRBD1. The CDR3 length is 14 residues. Germline V gene lookup returns CDR1 MNHNY and CDR2 SVGAGI (reference sequence). V trimming: 5 bases; J trimming: 7 bases; junction bases outside the gene matches: 8. The CDR3 here is CASSTHDRAQPQHF. The CDR3 DNA is TGTGCCAGCAGTACACATGACAGGGCACAGCCCCAGCATTTT.

Concerning this clone itself: One end of the junction does not line up with germline, which may come from a read error. The CDR3: CASSISLGGIYGYTF. CDR3 in DNA: TGTGCCAGCAGTATATCACTAGGGGGGATCTATGGCTACACCTTC. The chain recombines TRBV27 with TRBJ1-2; TRBD1 is a possible D gene (6 bases). This CDR3 region has 15 residues. Germline assignment: CDR1 MNHEY and CDR2 SMNVEV (reference sequence).

The V and J genes are TRBV2 and TRBJ2-6; perhaps TRBD1 as D (5 bases). Deletions cut 4 bases from V and 2 bases from J, with 9 bases between. This CDR3 has 15 amino acids. Per the germline V gene, CDR1 is SNHLY and CDR2 is FYNNEI. CDR3 sequence (DNA): TGTGCCAGCAGTGGGGAACAGGCTGGGGCCAACGTCCTGACTTTC. Amino acids: CASSGEQAGANVLTF.

The chain links TRBV19 to TRBJ2-2; either TRBD1 or TRBD2 may fit D (5 bases each). CDR1 is LNHDA and CDR2 is SQIVND in the germline V gene (reference sequence). The ends were cut back, 7 bases at V and 0 bases at J, with 12 bases in the middle. The CDR3 is made up of 15 amino acids. The CDR3 loop is CASTPGTSNTGELFF. Written as DNA, the CDR3 is TGTGCCAGTACCCCAGGGACCTCGAACACCGGGGAGCTGTTTTTT.

The chain couples TRBV5-6 to TRBJ1-1, with D perhaps matching TRBD1 (6 bases). The CDR3 totals 17 residues. The V and J ends lost 0 bases and 3 bases respectively, with 18 bases between them. CDR1 and CDR2 (germline): SGHDT, YYEEEE. The CDR3 loop reads CASSLAVGGTLDTEAFF. In nucleotides, the CDR3 is TGTGCCAGCAGCTTGGCCGTAGGGGGTACATTGGACACTGAAGCTTTCTTT.

This rearrangement joins TRBV27 to TRBJ1-2, with 7 nucleotides matching TRBD1. The V gene end was trimmed by 5 bases and the J gene end by 3 bases; junction bases not matched to a gene: 3. CDR1 and CDR2 from the germline V gene are MNHEY and SMNVEV (reference sequence). This CDR3 contains 13 residues. The CDR3 spells CASSPGQDYGYTF. For the CDR3, the DNA is TGTGCCAGCAGTCCCGGACAGGACTATGGCTACACCTTC.

The chain joins TRBV11-2 to TRBJ2-2; a weak D match, TRBD2 (5 bases). Per the germline V gene, CDR1 is SGHAT and CDR2 is FQNNGV. V lost 1 base, J lost 3 bases, and 12 bases lay in between. This CDR3 spans 16 amino acids. CDR3 sequence: CASSLVTSGYTGELFF. The CDR3 DNA reads as TGTGCCAGCAGCTTAGTAACCAGCGGATACACCGGGGAGCTGTTTTTT.

The rearrangement uses TRBV15 and TRBJ1-5; D is ambiguous. The germline V gene has CDR1 LNHNV and CDR2 YYDKDF (reference sequence). The CDR3 contains 18 residues. V lost 0 bases and J lost 8, with 23 bases in between. CDR3: CATSREISYGGSGEPQHF. DNA of the CDR3: TGTGCCACCAGCAGAGAAATCTCTTACGGAGGTTCGGGTGAGCCCCAGCATTTT.

With regard to this clone: One junction end does not reproduce the germline sequence, and a read error may be involved. The chain employs TRBV7-7 and TRBJ2-2, with TRBD1 matching 8 bases. Germline V gene sequence: CDR1 SSHAT, CDR2 FNYEAQ (reference sequence). The CDR3 consists of 18 residues. The CDR3 region is CASSLRASGGRGTGELFF. For the CDR3, the DNA is TGTGCTAGCAGCTTGCGGGCCTCAGGGGGCAGAGGCACCGGGGAGCTGTTTTTT.

The V and J genes are TRBV28 and TRBJ2-2, with D maybe TRBD2 (7 bases). CDR1 and CDR2 (germline): MDHEN, SYDVKM. The CDR3 spans 13 residues. Trimming cost V 3 bases and J 6 bases, with 8 bases left between them. The CDR3 coding sequence is TGTGCCAGCAGTTTCGGGGGGCCCGGGGAGCTGTTTTTT. It translates to CASSFGGPGELFF.

This chain connects TRBV4-3 to TRBJ1-4; D uncertain. Deletions cut 4 bases from V and 7 bases from J, with 10 bases between. Germline V gene lookup returns CDR1 LGHNA and CDR2 YSLEER. This CDR3 has 13 residues. CDR3 in DNA: TGCGCCAGCAGCCTTAGCGGAAGTGAAAAACTGTTTTTT. Translating gives CASSLSGSEKLFF.

CDR3 nucleotide sequence: TGCGCCAGCAGTGGGTTCCGACGCAATGAGCAGTTCTTC. Its translation is CASSGFRRNEQFF. This chain joins TRBV10-2 and TRBJ2-1, with D hard to call. The CDR3 length is 13 residues. Trimming removed 4 bases at V and 6 bases at J, with 10 bases between. Per the germline V gene, CDR1 is WSHSY and CDR2 is SAAADI.

The CDR3 bases are TGTGCCAGCAGCTTAGACACATACAATGAGCAGTTCTTC. This sequence encodes CASSLDTYNEQFF. V usage is TRBV13 and J usage is TRBJ2-1; D not resolved. This CDR3 is built from 13 residues. V lost 1 base and J 4 bases, leaving 5 bases between the germline ends. Per germline, CDR1 PRHDT and CDR2 FYEKMQ (reference sequence).

The chain has TRBV7-6 and TRBJ2-1, with 7 nucleotides matching TRBD1. Germline V gives CDR1 SGHVS, CDR2 FNYEAQ. With V trimmed by 5 bases and J by 7 bases, 2 bases remained unmatched. The CDR3 consists of 12 residues. The CDR3 here is CASSDRVNEQFF. DNA for the CDR3: TGTGCCAGCAGCGACAGGGTTAATGAGCAGTTCTTC.